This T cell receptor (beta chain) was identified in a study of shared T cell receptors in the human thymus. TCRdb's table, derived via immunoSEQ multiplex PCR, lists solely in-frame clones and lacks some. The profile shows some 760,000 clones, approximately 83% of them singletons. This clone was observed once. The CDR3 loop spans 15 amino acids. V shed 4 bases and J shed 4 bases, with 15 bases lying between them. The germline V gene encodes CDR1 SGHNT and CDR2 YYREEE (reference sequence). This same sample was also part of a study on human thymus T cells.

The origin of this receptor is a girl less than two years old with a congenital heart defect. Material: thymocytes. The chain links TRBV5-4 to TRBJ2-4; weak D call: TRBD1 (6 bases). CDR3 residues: CASSTDPGAKNIQYF. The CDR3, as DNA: TGTGCCAGCAGCACGGACCCAGGGGCGAAAAACATTCAGTACTTC.